These 14 T cell receptor beta chains share one sample of origin, sequenced in a study of post-analysis software for immune sequencing data. Study outcomes and limitations: Compared with controls, patients had more of about 5 TRBV segments, including TRBV5-6, TRBV5-1 and TRBV20-1.

Prepared TCR beta cDNA libraries contained unique molecular identifiers. TCRdb reanalysed the PCR reads using MiXCR and keeps one entry per CDR3 protein. This table holds around 440,000 distinct CDR3 sequences, roughly 45% found once. Their antigens are not known. Sequenced: blood. These receptors were collected from a girl aged 10 to 17 with multiple sclerosis.

The gene calls are TRBV20-1 and TRBJ1-2, with 7 bases that match TRBD1. Per the germline V gene, CDR1 is DFQATT and CDR2 is SNEGSKA (reference sequence). V was pared by 3 bases and J by 2 bases, with 0 bases of the junction left unmatched. CDR3 size: 12 residues. CDR3 sequence reads: CSARGQNYGYTF. The CDR3 nucleotides are TGCAGTGCTAGGGGACAGAACTATGGCTACACCTTC.

The rearrangement links TRBV6-6 to TRBJ1-2; perhaps TRBD1 as D (5 bases). Deletions cut 5 bases from V and 2 bases from J, with 9 bases between. CDR3 length equals 13 residues. CDR1 is MNHNY and CDR2 is SVGAGI in the germline V gene (reference sequence). Here the CDR3 reads CASSPRQNYGYTF. The DNA for the CDR3 is TGTGCCAGCAGTCCCCGACAGAACTATGGCTACACCTTC.

J is TRBJ2-3 and V is TRBV6-4, with TRBD2 matching 12 bases. The CDR3 sequence is 19 residues long. V shed 0 bases and J 1 base; nucleotides not matched to a gene: 8. Germline CDR1 reads MRHNA; CDR2 reads SNTAGT. CDR3 amino acids: CASSDSTSGSGGGTDTQYF. CDR3 sequence (DNA): TGTGCCAGCAGTGACTCGACTAGCGGGAGTGGAGGCGGCACAGATACGCAGTATTTT.

V is TRBV20-1 and J is TRBJ2-1, with D perhaps matching TRBD1 or TRBD2 (5 bases each). The CDR3 totals 13 residues. The germline gives CDR1 DFQATT, CDR2 SNEGSKA (reference sequence). Trimming pared 3 bases from V and 5 bases from J, leaving 11 bases between. The CDR3 nucleotides are TGCAGTGCTAGGGGGGTCAACGACAATGAGCAGTTCTTC. It encodes CSARGVNDNEQFF.

This clonotype occurred once. This chain links TRBV6-6 with TRBJ2-5; the match to TRBD2 covers 7 bases. The J call may not be correct, given that the DNA end is closer to TRBJ2-7. Germline CDR1 MNHNY, CDR2 SVGAGI (reference sequence). This CDR3 has 15 amino acids. The CDR3 is CASSPSGGGSYEQYF. CDR3 in DNA: TGTGCCAGCAGCCCATCGGGGGGAGGGTCCTACGAGCAGTACTTC.

This sequence joins TRBV28 and TRBJ1-5, with 9 bases identical to TRBD1. CDR1 MDHEN and CDR2 SYDVKM come from the germline V gene. CDR3 length: 17 amino acids. The V segment lost 6 bases and the J segment 4 bases; nucleotides outside the gene matches: 13. The CDR3 region has the DNA TGTGCCAGCAGCTCTTTAACAGGACAGGGGAGGAATCAGCCCCAGCATTTT. This codes for CASSSLTGQGRNQPQHF.

The chain joins TRBV19 to TRBJ2-5; possibly TRBD1 or TRBD2 for D (5 bases each). Germline values: CDR1 LNHDA, CDR2 SQIVND (reference sequence). The V end lost 8 bases, the J end lost 4 bases, and 17 bases lay between the germline ends. The CDR3 spans 14 residues. DNA for the CDR3: TGTGCCAGTGGCAAGTCCCCCGGGACAGAGACCCAGTACTTC. The encoded protein is CASGKSPGTETQYF.

The V gene is TRBV9, the J gene TRBJ2-7; D call uncertain. From germline, CDR1 is SGDLS and CDR2 YYNGEE. Trimming took 0 bases from V and 2 from J, leaving 9 bases between them. This CDR3 has 14 residues. The CDR3 spells CASSVAPSTYEQYF. The CDR3 bases are TGTGCCAGCAGCGTAGCCCCTAGTACCTACGAGCAGTACTTC.

A few counts support this clonotype. The chain uses TRBV7-2 and TRBJ2-1; the D is unclear. V was cut by 1 base and J by 0 bases, with 7 bases left in between. The CDR3 sequence is 15 residues long. CDR1 is SGHTA, CDR2 FQGNSA, per germline. The DNA for the CDR3 is TGTGCCAGCAGCTTAGTTCCCGGCTCCTACAATGAGCAGTTCTTC. The encoded protein is CASSLVPGSYNEQFF.

This clonotype has more than one count but fewer than ten. The CDR3 protein is CSARITPGVNTEAFF. The CDR3 DNA reads TGCAGTGCTAGAATAACACCCGGGGTGAACACTGAAGCTTTCTTT. The chain carries TRBV20-1 and TRBJ1-1, with D hard to call. V lost 2 bases, J lost 0 bases, and 13 bases lay in between. The CDR3 contains 15 residues. CDR1 DFQATT and CDR2 SNEGSKA come from the germline V gene (reference sequence).

This clonotype was recorded many times. This sequence joins TRBV9 and TRBJ2-3; no definite D call. There are 15 residues in the CDR3. Trimming stripped 4 bases from V and 0 bases from J, with 12 bases between. Germline V CDR1 and CDR2: SGDLS, YYNGEE. The CDR3 reads CASSPRLGSTDTQYF. The CDR3 DNA follows: TGTGCCAGCAGCCCTAGACTGGGGAGCACAGATACGCAGTATTTT.

The chain combines TRBV12-3 or TRBV12-4 with TRBJ2-7; the match to TRBD2 covers 8 bases. The CDR3 covers 16 residues. Germline trimming cut 3 bases from V and 2 bases from J; bases unmatched to any gene: 9. CDR3 protein: CASSFPGLAYPYEQYF. In DNA form, the CDR3 reads TGTGCCAGCAGTTTTCCCGGACTAGCCTACCCCTACGAGCAGTACTTC.

CDR3 coding DNA: TGTGCCAGCAGTGCCGCGGGAGGGGGCTTTCCCCTCCACAGGGTGTACTTC. Its protein product is CASSAAGGGFPLHRVYF. V gene TRBV28 combines with J gene TRBJ2-5, with 9 bases lining up with TRBD2. Germline V gene sequence: CDR1 MDHEN, CDR2 SYDVKM. Trimming cost V 5 bases and J 13 bases; bases outside gene matches: 23. The CDR3 is 17 residues long.

This clonotype was picked up a small number of times. The chain uses TRBV20-1 and TRBJ2-3; tentative D call: TRBD2 (6 bases). V was pared by 4 bases and J by 2 bases, with 16 bases between. CDR3 length: 15 residues. The germline gives CDR1 DFQATT, CDR2 SNEGSKA (reference sequence). The DNA of the CDR3 is TGCAGTGCTACACCTGCGGGACCCTACACAGATACGCAGTATTTT. Its protein is CSATPAGPYTDTQYF.